The 22 T cell receptor beta chains listed next were all sequenced from one sample in a study of prognosis after radiotherapy for stage I lung cancer. The genomic DNA TCR beta CDR3 region underwent two rounds of multiplex PCR. Individual primers that were specific to each TRBV and TRBJ gene served in first-round PCR. TCRdb reprocessed the multiplex PCR reads via MiXCR and lists one record per CDR3 protein. The top ten clones hold approximately 23% of a sample with about 15,000 distinct CDR3 sequences, roughly 31% of them seen once. Sequencing was performed on PBMCs, taken before or after stereotactic body radiation therapy (not recorded which). These receptors were taken from a donor older than 45 with non-small cell lung cancer.

Comments on this clonotype: This probably arose from a read error, given a far larger clone one base away. V gene TRBV6-5 combines with J gene TRBJ1-1; possible D gene TRBD1, 6 bases. Germline CDR1 MNHEY, CDR2 SVGAGI. This CDR3 has 17 residues. V was trimmed by 5 bases and J by 4 bases, leaving 23 bases between them. The chain's CDR3 is CASSPPHYARGSTEAFF. CDR3 coding DNA: TGTGCCAGCAGTCCTCCTCACTATGCCAGGGGTAGCACTGAAGCTTTCTTT.

The table lists this clonotype with many counts. This CDR3 is CATSDPGQPYNEQFF. The CDR3 coding sequence is TGTGCCACCAGTGATCCGGGACAGCCTTACAATGAGCAGTTCTTC. The chain has TRBV24-1 and TRBJ2-1; TRBD1 matches 7 bases. This CDR3 spans 15 amino acids. Germline values: CDR1 KGHDR, CDR2 SFDVKD. V was pared by 3 bases and J by 4 bases, with 5 bases of the junction left unmatched.

The chain employs TRBV20-1 and TRBJ2-1; D assignment may be TRBD1 or TRBD2 (5 bases each). In germline, CDR1 is DFQATT, CDR2 SNEGSKA (reference sequence). CDR3 length: 19 amino acids. Trimming removed 1 base from V and 0 bases from J, with 22 bases in between. CDR3 nucleotides: TGCAGTGCTAGAGGGGGCGAGGGTAGAGGCTTCAGCTCCTACAATGAGCAGTTCTTC. Its translation is CSARGGEGRGFSSYNEQFF.

At least ten counts were recorded for this clonotype. V is TRBV24-1 and J is TRBJ2-2, with 7 bases identical to TRBD1. The V and J ends lost 6 bases and 6 bases, in that order; junction bases with no gene match: 12. The CDR3 has 16 amino acids. In germline, CDR1 is KGHDR, CDR2 SFDVKD. CDR3 nucleotides: TGTGCCACCAGTAAAGTACAGGGGCCGGTCTCCGGGGAGCTGTTTTTT. The encoded protein is CATSKVQGPVSGELFF.

This clonotype was counted at least ten times. J is TRBJ2-5 and V is TRBV6-5, with a possible D match to TRBD1 (5 bases). Per the germline V gene, CDR1 is MNHEY and CDR2 is SVGAGI. The CDR3 runs 15 residues. Trimming cost V 4 bases and J 5 bases, with 17 bases left between them. CDR3 bases: TGTGCCAGCAGTTTTACAGTGGCAGGGCGGGAGACCCAGTACTTC. Amino acid sequence: CASSFTVAGRETQYF.

In its sample, this clonotype was seen many times. The V and J genes are TRBV13 and TRBJ2-5; no firm D call. This CDR3 is 13 amino acids long. Trimming took 2 bases from V and 5 from J, leaving 9 bases between them. Germline values: CDR1 PRHDT, CDR2 FYEKMQ (reference sequence). Here the CDR3 DNA reads TGTGCCAGCAGCTTATCCCAGAGGGAGACCCAGTACTTC. Translating it yields CASSLSQRETQYF.

This clonotype was recorded many times. The chain joins TRBV12-3 or TRBV12-4 to TRBJ1-3; D ambiguous. V shed 3 bases and J shed 4 bases, with 1 base lying between them. CDR3 length: 11 amino acids. This CDR3 reads CASSFGNTIYF. In DNA form, the CDR3 reads TGTGCCAGCAGTTTCGGAAACACCATATATTTT.

This clonotype was recorded many times. This chain joins TRBV19 and TRBJ1-1, with D unresolved. CDR1 is LNHDA, CDR2 SQIVND, per germline (reference sequence). The CDR3 runs to 13 residues. Trimming left V 5 bases short and J 4 bases short, with 11 bases between. The DNA for the CDR3 is TGTGCCAGTAGTCCCCGGGTAGGCACTGAAGCTTTCTTT. This gives the protein CASSPRVGTEAFF.

For this clonotype: A single base is all that separates this from a far larger clone, so a read error is likely. This chain connects TRBV6-5 to TRBJ2-3; no reliable D call. V lost 7 bases, J lost 3 bases, and 29 bases lay in between. Germline V gene sequence: CDR1 MNHEY, CDR2 SVGAGI. This CDR3 is built from 19 residues. The CDR3 is CASTASTASVGVITDTQYF. In nucleotides, the CDR3 is TGTGCCAGCACTGCCTCGACGGCGTCAGTGGGCGTGATAACAGATACGCAGTATTTT.

This clonotype has only a few counts. With only one base between it and a far larger clone, this is likely a read error. The missing conserved phenylalanine or tryptophan at the end of this CDR3 makes a read error likely. The rearrangement links TRBV6-5 to TRBJ2-7, with D possibly being TRBD2 (6 bases). The length of the CDR3 is 17 residues. Germline assignment: CDR1 MNHEY and CDR2 SVGAGI. V lost 7 bases to trimming and J lost 7 bases, with 29 bases between them. CDR3: CASKKPNTGTGVGEQYL. The CDR3 DNA reads TGTGCCAGCAAAAAACCTAACACCGGGACTGGGGTCGGGGAGCAGTACCTC.

This clonotype was counted many times. V is TRBV27 and J is TRBJ1-1, with D perhaps matching TRBD1 (5 bases). Deletions cut 5 bases from V and 4 bases from J, with 17 bases between. Germline assignment: CDR1 MNHEY and CDR2 SMNVEV (reference sequence). There are 15 residues in the CDR3. This CDR3 is CASSPSGTVGTEAFF. The CDR3 DNA is TGTGCCAGCAGTCCATCCGGGACTGTTGGCACTGAAGCTTTCTTT.

Worth noting for this clonotype: At one end, the junction sequence differs from germline, possibly due to a read error. The chain carries TRBV4-3 and TRBJ2-1; D not resolved. This CDR3 region has 16 residues. CDR1 and CDR2 from the germline V gene are LGHNA and YSLEER. The CDR3 sequence: CAISQDLEREYNEQFF. The CDR3, as DNA: TGCGCCATCAGCCAAGATCTAGAGCGTGAGTACAATGAGCAGTTCTTC.

This clonotype is judged medium-sized. This chain joins TRBV7-9 and TRBJ2-3; 14 bases are a match to TRBD2. The CDR3 runs 17 residues. Germline V gives CDR1 SEHNR, CDR2 FQNEAQ (reference sequence). V lost 5 bases, J lost 4 bases, and 8 bases stayed unmatched. CDR3 sequence: CASSRGLAGGKPDTQYF. The DNA for the CDR3 is TGTGCCAGCAGCCGCGGACTAGCGGGAGGAAAACCAGATACGCAGTATTTT.

As to this clonotype: A read error may be the cause here, since a much bigger clone is one base away. The chain recombines TRBV7-9 with TRBJ2-5; weak D call: TRBD2 (5 bases). Germline V gene lookup returns CDR1 SEHNR and CDR2 FQNEAQ (reference sequence). CDR3 length equals 18 residues. CDR3 sequence (DNA): TGTGCCAGCAGCCCGGGGTCCGCGGGCCTAGTTCCCCAAGAGGCCCAGTACTTC. Residues: CASSPGSAGLVPQEAQYF. The variable domain in full, with the rest retrieved from reference TRBV7-9 and TRBJ2-5, is DTGVSQNPRHKITKRGQNVTFRCDPISEHNRLYWYRQTLGQGPEFLTYFQNEAQLEKSRLLSDRFSAERPKGSFSTLEIQRTEQGDSAMYLCASSPGSAGLVPQEAQYFGPGTRLLVL.

This clonotype was seen ten or more times. The chain joins TRBV3-1 to TRBJ2-1; TRBD2 matches at 10 bases. The CDR3 covers 14 residues. CDR1 LGHDT and CDR2 YNNKEL come from the germline V gene (reference sequence). Trimming took 1 base from V and 12 from J; bases not matched to a gene: 6. The CDR3 sequence is CASSQASGRAGQFF. In DNA, the CDR3 is TGTGCCAGCAGCCAAGCCAGCGGGAGGGCAGGGCAGTTCTTC.

This clonotype occurred many times. The chain couples TRBV5-6 to TRBJ2-2, with a tentative D call TRBD2 (6 bases). Per germline, CDR1 SGHDT and CDR2 YYEEEE. V lost 5 bases, J lost 4 bases, and 9 bases lay in between. The CDR3 has 13 amino acids. CDR3 sequence reads: CASSPGGTGELFF. The DNA of the CDR3 is TGTGCCAGCAGTCCCGGGGGCACCGGGGAGCTGTTTTTT. Full variable domain (outside the CDR3, taken from reference TRBV5-6 and TRBJ2-2): DAGVTQSPTHLIKTRGQQVTLRCSPKSGHDTVSWYQQALGQGPQFIFQYYEEEERQRGNFPDRFSGHQFPNYSSELNVNALLLGDSALYLCASSPGGTGELFFGEGSRLTVL.

There are many counts of this clonotype. This chain links TRBV5-6 with TRBJ1-2; 8 positions agree with TRBD1. The V gene end was trimmed by 2 bases and the J gene end by 8 bases; junction bases not matched to a gene: 17. This CDR3 region has 17 residues. The V gene's germline CDR1 is SGHDT and CDR2 YYEEEE. The chain's CDR3 is CASSLGVASQGALGYTF. The CDR3 DNA is TGTGCCAGCAGCTTAGGGGTGGCGAGCCAGGGGGCGCTGGGCTACACCTTC.

The chain carries TRBV27 and TRBJ2-3; D possibly uses TRBD1 or TRBD2 (5 bases each). Trimming pared 2 bases from V and 1 base from J, leaving 10 bases between. This CDR3 is 15 amino acids long. Germline CDR1 is MNHEY and CDR2 is SMNVEV (reference sequence). CDR3 coding DNA: TGTGCCAGCAGTTTAGGGGACCCAGGCACAGATACGCAGTATTTT. This translates into CASSLGDPGTDTQYF.

This clonotype was counted at least ten times. The chain has TRBV27 and TRBJ1-5; 8 nucleotides line up with TRBD1. The CDR3 contains 14 residues. The ends lost 10 bases at V and 5 bases at J; junction bases unmatched: 10. The germline CDR1 and CDR2 sequences are MNHEY and SMNVEV (reference sequence). The CDR3 nucleotides read TGTGCCACCCCCGACAGGGGTTGGGATCAGCCCCAGCATTTT. Encoded protein: CATPDRGWDQPQHF.

This clonotype was recorded many times. It may be a read error: a sequence one base away is much more abundant. The chain employs TRBV28 and TRBJ2-7; 12 bases fit TRBD1. The germline CDR1 and CDR2 sequences are MDHEN and SYDVKM. CDR3 size: 18 residues. The trim removed 4 bases at V and 2 bases at J, leaving 12 bases unmatched. The CDR3 loop reads CASSSFFTGTGGPYEQYF. The CDR3 DNA is TGTGCCAGCAGTTCGTTTTTCACCGGGACAGGGGGCCCCTACGAGCAGTACTTC.

This clonotype came up a few times. Given a much more abundant clone one base away, this may be a read error. The rearrangement links TRBV7-8 to TRBJ2-5; 7 bases are a match to TRBD2. CDR1 is SGHVS, CDR2 FQNEAQ, per germline. The CDR3 runs 16 residues. V was clipped by 0 bases and J by 0 bases; unmatched bases: 4. CDR3 protein: CASSLARGVDQETQYF. CDR3 in DNA: TGTGCCAGCAGCTTAGCCCGGGGGGTTGACCAAGAGACCCAGTACTTC. Together with reference TRBV7-8 and TRBJ2-5, the CDR3 gives the full variable domain: GAGVSQSPRYKVAKRGQDVALRCDPISGHVSLFWYQQALGQGPEFLTYFQNEAQLDKSGLPSDRFFAERPEGSVSTLKIQRTQQEDSAVYLCASSLARGVDQETQYFGPGTRLLVL.

This clonotype was counted a few times. The V and J genes are TRBV20-1 and TRBJ2-1; perhaps TRBD2 as D (6 bases). Per the germline V gene, CDR1 is DFQATT and CDR2 is SNEGSKA (reference sequence). The CDR3 spans 19 residues. V was trimmed by 4 bases and J by 0 bases, leaving 25 bases between them. Here the CDR3 DNA reads TGCAGTGCTACGGACGGGACTCCACTGACGGGTAGCTCCTACAATGAGCAGTTCTTC. Its translation is CSATDGTPLTGSSYNEQFF.